One TCR beta chain is described in this entry. The antigen it binds to is not known. No base quality values were provided; no much bigger clone lies one nucleotide off. The immunoSEQ Assay, a bias-controlled multiplex PCR, was used to amplify TCRbeta CDR3 regions from genomic DNA. Concerning the study's data processing: Within the assay, amplification of reference gene primers was used to estimate how many nucleated cells each sample contained. To quantify the absolute abundance of each unique TCRbeta CDR3 rearrangement, sequence reads were collapsed and filtered. For each sample, productive Simpson clonality was calculated as the square root of Simpson's diversity index across productive rearrangements. What TCRdb holds here is the immuneACCESS table cut down to in-frame rearrangements. Part of the clones is not present; checked against another copy, under half of the missing clones reflect an unresolved V gene, and the others are unexplained. That table supplies the V and J calls and clone size; D and trimming were determined from the DNA. In this sample the table shows some 48,000 clones, approximately 88% of which occur a single time. The ten most abundant clones make up 2.5% of the sample.

These data are taken from a study of blood T cell repertoires in COVID-19 (dated by TCRdb to about 2020). With regard to the full study: The collaborator samples originated in the United States, Italy and Spain and spanned the acute and convalescent phases of COVID-19. The repertoires were released in a freely available public database intended as a resource for research on the immune response to SARS-CoV-2. Nearly every sample came with metadata listing a de-identified subject ID, COVID-19 status, age in years and sex. Subjects who had been exposed to COVID-19, were actively infected with it, or had recovered from it provided the deeply sampled blood TCRbeta repertoires that made up the dataset. Where HLA class I and class II types were available, the types were taken from metadata supplied by the sample provider, not from assay-based typing. The material from the prospective study consisted of cDNA or gDNA derived from T cells, B-cell-depleted T cells, or PBMCs. Samples came from the ongoing ImmuneRACE study (first 160 participants) plus 1,254 subjects from 6 global collaborators.

On the study overall, not on this receptor specifically: The quantity of clinical and demographic metadata differed by source and by participant and was supplied without curation.

The V end gives up 2 bases and the J end 1 base, leaving 11 bases in the junction not matched to a gene. Reading the germline V gene (reference sequence) gives CDR1 WNHNN and CDR2 SYGVQD. The CDR3 covers 17 residues, taking in both the cysteine and the phenylalanine. Kept here is only the CDR3 DNA, which spans 51 bases and is read in frame from base 1. Each collaborating institution followed its own protocols to collect whole blood in K2EDTA tubes. For TCRbeta analysis, collaborator samples were shipped as frozen whole blood, as isolated PBMCs, or as DNA extracted from either sample type. The sequencing sample was made of peripheral blood. The rearranged chain carries TRBV10-1 and TRBJ2-7; TRBD1 agrees with 7 junctional bases. The receptor's source is a man aged 50-59 years with acute or convalescent COVID-19. The sequence in DNA is TGCGCCAGCAGTGAGGACACTCAGGGGGTTGTTTCCTACGAGCAGTACTTC. Protein translation: CASSEDTQGVVSYEQYF.